This T cell receptor beta chain was recorded in a study of Ad26.COV2.S vaccination and SARS-CoV-2 variants. The study, taken as a whole, reports: It was found that vaccine and placebo recipients had similar non-spike TCR breadth.

The germline V gene has CDR1 MRHNA and CDR2 SNTAGT. V was trimmed by 8 bases and J by 9 bases, leaving 17 bases between them. This CDR3 has 14 residues. Sequenced by immunoSEQ multiplex PCR; TCRdb stores in-frame clones only, minus some. This repertoire shows 300,000 to 350,000 clones, less than 90% found once; its top ten account for about 10%. Points on this clone: Antigen specificity is unknown.

Sample treatment: roughly 19 received Ad26.COV2.S at low or high dose, single or two shots; 5 received placebo; per-sample allocation not given. The samples were gathered on day 63 after the first injection of vaccine or placebo. The receptor comes from a person between 18 and 59 years old who received the Ad26.COV2.S COVID-19 vaccine or a placebo. V gene TRBV6-4 combines with J gene TRBJ1-6; tentative D call: TRBD1 (5 bases). The starting material was peripheral blood, obtained in a trial of Ad26.COV2.S vaccine versus placebo. CDR3 protein: CASSTGGWGSPLHF. The CDR3, as DNA: TGTGCCAGCTCTACGGGGGGATGGGGTTCACCCCTCCACTTT.